Listed below are T cell receptor beta chains from one sample, sequenced in a study of human T cells and chemical hapten exposure. A single record per CDR3 protein comes from TCRdb applying MiXCR to the RACE reads. The repertoire holds fewer than 100,000 distinct CDR3 sequences, with around 9.3% as singletons. The specimen was whole blood. These receptors all stem from a female donor in good health. Some clones in this sample may be carry-over from other donors' samples. CDR3s include the opening cysteine and the closing phenylalanine or tryptophan. Fields, in order: V gene, D gene, clone size, J gene, CDR3 DNA, CDR3 protein. A D gene is named only where the DNA matches it firmly. A row's size may be missing; if present it is once, few, many or a size class.

>TRBV28|TRBD1|.|TRBJ2-3
TGTGCCAGCAGTTCCCAGTATTGGACAGGGGGAAAAGATACGCAGTATTTT
CASSSQYWTGGKDTQYF
>TRBV20-1|TRBD1|many|TRBJ1-2
TGCAGTGCTAGGGGGGGGGCACAGGGGGCAAGTGGCTACACCTTC
CSARGGAQGASGYTF
>TRBV20-1|.|.|TRBJ1-6
TGCAGTGCAAAAAGCGGGGCCGGCTCCTATAATTCACCCCTCCACTTT
CSAKSGAGSYNSPLHF
>TRBV3-1|.|many|TRBJ2-6
TGTGCCAGCAGCCAAGATGGGAGCGAAACTGGGGCCAACGTCCTGACTTTC
CASSQDGSETGANVLTF
>TRBV15|.|many|TRBJ2-5
TGTGCCACCAGCAAATCCAGACAACTAAAAGAGACCCAGTACTTC
CATSKSRQLKETQYF
>TRBV7-2|TRBD1|few|TRBJ1-2
TGTGCCAGCAGCATTCGACAGGGGGCGGACTATGGCTACACCTTC
CASSIRQGADYGYTF
>TRBV6-6|.|.|TRBJ1-3
TGTGCCAGCCACCGACAAACCTCTGGAAACACCATATATTTT
CASHRQTSGNTIYF
>TRBV4-2|.|.|TRBJ1-1
TGTGCCAGCAGCCAAGATCGGGTTATTGGGGGTGGTGACACTGAAGCTTTCTTT
CASSQDRVIGGGDTEAFF
>TRBV4-1|.|few|TRBJ1-1
TGCGCCAGCAGGAACGGACGGATTAGCCGCGGTACTGAAGCTTTCTTT
CASRNGRISRGTEAFF
>TRBV5-1|TRBD1|.|TRBJ2-3
TGCGCCAGCAGACGGGTCCCTAGGGGGCGCGCAGATACGCAGTATTTT
CASRRVPRGRADTQYF
>TRBV25-1|TRBD1|few|TRBJ1-2
TGTGCCAGCAGTCCCCTCTCAATGGGACAGGGGTATGGCTACACCTTC
CASSPLSMGQGYGYTF
>TRBV4-3|.|.|TRBJ1-1
TGCGCCAGCAGCCAAGGACTCTCCCCGATCACTGAAGCTTTCTTT
CASSQGLSPITEAFF
>TRBV29-1|.|few|TRBJ2-1
TGCAGCGTTGAAGGTGGGGCAGACGTAAAGCAGTTCTTC
CSVEGGADVKQFF
>TRBV6-6|TRBD1|.|TRBJ1-2
TGTGCCAGCAGTTATTTGGGCAGGGGGCCTGGGATACATGGCTACACCTTC
CASSYLGRGPGIHGYTF
>TRBV4-2|.|few|TRBJ1-5
TGTGCCAGCAGCCAAGAAGCGGGGGGCGTCAATCAGCCCCAGCATTTT
CASSQEAGGVNQPQHF
>TRBV5-1|TRBD1|many|TRBJ2-3
TGCGCCAGCAGCTACCGGGACAGTCACCGCACAGATACGCAGTATTTT
CASSYRDSHRTDTQYF
>TRBV12-3/TRBV12-4|TRBD1|many|TRBJ2-2
TGTGCCAGCAGTCCGATGGGACAGGGGGAGCTGTTTTTT
CASSPMGQGELFF
>TRBV7-2|.|few|TRBJ1-1
TGTGCCAGCAGCTTAGCAGGGTGGCCTGAAGCTTTCTTT
CASSLAGWPEAFF
>TRBV20-1|TRBD1|.|TRBJ1-2
TGCAGTGCTAGAAGGACAGGGAGGACCTATGGCTACACCTTC
CSARRTGRTYGYTF
>TRBV25-1|.|.|TRBJ2-5
TGTGCCAGCAGTGATGGTATAGGGCCGCGAGAGACCCAGTACTTC
CASSDGIGPRETQYF
>TRBV20-1|TRBD1|.|TRBJ1-4
TGCAGTGCTAGTTCCGGGACAGGGGACGAAAAACTGTTTTTT
CSASSGTGDEKLFF
>TRBV12-3/TRBV12-4|TRBD2|few|TRBJ2-3
TGTGCCAGCAGTCCCCCTCGCGGGGGGGGGGCAGATACGCAGTATTTT
CASSPPRGGGADTQYF
>TRBV4-1|.|.|TRBJ1-5
TGCGCCAGCAGCCATAGGGCAGGGGATCAGCCCCAGCATTTT
CASSHRAGDQPQHF
>TRBV4-3|.|many|TRBJ2-7
TGCGCCAGCAGCCAAGACAGTCACAGCTCCTACGAGCAGTACTTC
CASSQDSHSSYEQYF
>TRBV5-6|.|many|TRBJ2-7
TGTGCCAGCAGCACCCCGGGGGTAGACACTGAAGAGCAGTACTTC
CASSTPGVDTEEQYF
>TRBV6-2/TRBV6-3|.|.|TRBJ2-3
TGTGCCAGCAACCGACTCCCGGGAGAAGCAGATACGCAGTATTTT
CASNRLPGEADTQYF
>TRBV10-3|TRBD1|few|TRBJ1-1
TGTGCCATCAGCTCACAGGGGAGCAACACTGAAGCTTTCTTT
CAISSQGSNTEAFF
>TRBV29-1|TRBD1|many|TRBJ1-3
TGCAGCGTAGAGACAGGGCTAGAGTCTGGAAACACCATATATTTT
CSVETGLESGNTIYF
>TRBV6-6|.|.|TRBJ1-1
TGTGCCAGCAGTCCCGGGGGGGAGGACACTGAAGCTTTCTTT
CASSPGGEDTEAFF
>TRBV6-2/TRBV6-3|TRBD1|.|TRBJ2-7
TGTGCCAGCAGCGACAGGGTCGACGAGCAGTACTTC
CASSDRVDEQYF
>TRBV7-3|.|few|TRBJ1-4
TGTGCCAGCAGCTCGGGACCCAGGGGTGAAGGGGAAAAACTGTTTTTT
CASSSGPRGEGEKLFF
>TRBV28|.|.|TRBJ2-7
TGTGCCAGCAGCCATAATAGCCGTACACAGGGATTCCCAGGAGAGCAGTACTTC
CASSHNSRTQGFPGEQYF
>TRBV6-2/TRBV6-3|.|few|TRBJ1-5
TGTGCCAGCCATAGGGCGGGTAGCAATCAGCCCCAGCATTTT
CASHRAGSNQPQHF
>TRBV5-4|.|.|TRBJ1-1
TGTGCCAGCAGCTTGGGTCTGAGGCCGGAGAACACTGAAGCTTTCTTT
CASSLGLRPENTEAFF
>TRBV5-1|.|many|TRBJ1-2
TGCGCCAGCAGCTTGGCGCGTGGGGATTATGGCTACACCTTC
CASSLARGDYGYTF
>TRBV27|.|few|TRBJ1-5
TGTGCCAGCAGTTTACGCCGCGGACGCAATCAGCCCCAGCATTTT
CASSLRRGRNQPQHF
>TRBV10-3|TRBD2|.|TRBJ2-3
TGTGCCATCAGTGTGACTAGCGGGGGGGCGAGAAGCACAGATACGCAGTATTTT
CAISVTSGGARSTDTQYF
>TRBV12-3/TRBV12-4|TRBD1|few|TRBJ1-4
TGTGCCAGCAGCCCCGACAGGGGCGGGGGAAAACTGTTTTTT
CASSPDRGGGKLFF
>TRBV20-1|TRBD1|many|TRBJ1-1
TGCAGTGCTAGAGACAACAGGGGCCGGACTGAAGCTTTCTTT
CSARDNRGRTEAFF
>TRBV6-2/TRBV6-3|TRBD1|many|TRBJ1-4
TGTGCCAGCAGTTACGCAGGGGGCGTCGGAACTAATGAAAAACTGTTTTTT
CASSYAGGVGTNEKLFF
>TRBV27|.|.|TRBJ2-7
TGTGCCAGCAGTCGGTCGTGGTTTGAAACCTACGAGCAGTACTTC
CASSRSWFETYEQYF
>TRBV15|.|.|TRBJ2-7
TGTGCCACCAGCAGAACCCCGGGTGGTTCCTACGAGCAGTACTTC
CATSRTPGGSYEQYF
>TRBV7-2|.|many|TRBJ2-3
TGTGCCAGCAGCTTATTAGCGGCAGATACGCAGTATTTT
CASSLLAADTQYF
>TRBV20-1|.|.|TRBJ1-6
TGCAGTGCTAGACCCGCGACACAGAGTTCTTATAATTCACCCCTCCACTTT
CSARPATQSSYNSPLHF
>TRBV29-1|TRBD1|few|TRBJ1-2
TGCAGCGTTGAGGGGACAGGGGGAAGGTTGGAGTTCGGCTACACCTTC
CSVEGTGGRLEFGYTF
>TRBV6-6|TRBD1|many|TRBJ2-7
TGTGCCAGCAGTTTCTCGACAGGGGAAGGGGACGAGCAGTACTTC
CASSFSTGEGDEQYF